The source of this T cell receptor beta chain is a study of cytomegalovirus exposure and HLA in healthy donors. Generated by immunoSEQ multiplex PCR, the TCRdb table keeps only in-frame clones and is missing some. The sample contains 65,000 to 75,000 clones, 90% to 95% of which appear only once. This TCR derives from a young man in good health and CMV-seropositive. Input material: PBMCs.

CDR3 nucleotide sequence: TGTGCAAGTCGCATTTTAGGCCCCAATGAGTTGAGGGACACAGATACGCAGTATTTT. It codes for CASRILGPNELRDTDTQYF. The chain links TRBV12-2 to TRBJ2-3; the table's D gene call, TRBD2, was not cross checked with the DNA. TRBV12-2 is labeled a pseudogene. The CDR3 is 19 residues long.